These T cell receptor beta chains were read from a single sample in a study of cytomegalovirus exposure and HLA in healthy donors. Using immunoSEQ multiplex PCR, the repertoire was profiled, and TCRdb retains in-frame clones only, with some absent. Of over 110,000 clones in the sample, roughly four fifths were seen once. Sample: PBMCs. These TCRs come from a woman aged 60-75 years in good health and CMV-seropositive. Both conserved end residues are part of each CDR3. A D gene is named only where the DNA matches it firmly. The size field is filled for only some rows; it gives once, few, many or a size class.

j_call clone_size d_call v_call cdr3_nt cdr3_aa
TRBJ2-7 - - TRBV7-2 TGTGCCAGCAGCATTCGACTAGAGGCCTACGAGCAGTACTTC CASSIRLEAYEQYF
TRBJ2-7 - - TRBV19 TGTGCCAGTAGTTCGGTGGGGCAGGCGACCTACGAGCAGTACTTC CASSSVGQATYEQYF
TRBJ2-5 - - TRBV28 TGTGCCGCAGGCTCCCAGGGGCAAGAGACCCAGTACTTC CAAGSQGQETQYF
TRBJ1-5 - - TRBV6-1 TGTGCCAGCAGTGAAGCCCGGTTGAATAGCAATCAGCCCCAGCATTTT CASSEARLNSNQPQHF
TRBJ2-1 - - TRBV11-2 TGTGCCAGCAGCTTCGAAGTGCGCACTGAGCAGTTCTTC CASSFEVRTEQFF
TRBJ2-5 - TRBD1 TRBV7-3 TGTGCCAGCAGCTTAAACGCAGGGGGCGCTGAGACCCAGTACTTC CASSLNAGGAETQYF
TRBJ1-1 - - TRBV11-2 TGTGCCAGCAGCATAGCGGCGGGGCACACTGAAGCTTTCTTT CASSIAAGHTEAFF
TRBJ2-3 few - TRBV5-6 TGTGCCAGCAGCTTGCCCGCTACTAGCACAGATACGCAGTATTTT CASSLPATSTDTQYF
TRBJ2-7 many TRBD1 TRBV14 TGTGCCAGCAGCCAAGGTATCCGGGGACAGGGAGGAGGGCAGTACTTC CASSQGIRGQGGGQYF
TRBJ1-3 - TRBD1 TRBV29-1 TGCAGCGTCAGACAGGGTGCTGGAAACACCATATATTTT CSVRQGAGNTIYF
TRBJ1-5 once - TRBV6-5 TGTGCCAGCAGCCCCGGATGGGCCGGGCCCCAGCATTTT CASSPGWAGPQHF
TRBJ1-2 - - TRBV6-5 TGTGCCAGCACCGCCAATCAGGGGTCTGGCTACACCTTC CASTANQGSGYTF
TRBJ2-1 - TRBD2 TRBV19 TGTGCCAGTAGGACGACCGGGACTAGTGCCTACAATGAGCAGTTCTTC CASRTTGTSAYNEQFF
TRBJ1-2 - - TRBV10-2 TGCGCCAGCTATGGCGCGGCGAGGCTATCCGCGAGGTATGGCTACACCTTC CASYGAARLSARYGYTF
TRBJ2-7 - TRBD1 TRBV5-1 TGCGCCAGCAGCCCGCTCGGGACAGCTTACGAGCAGTACTTC CASSPLGTAYEQYF
TRBJ2-1 once - TRBV11-1 TGTGCCAGCAGCTTAGGAGGCTCCTACAATGAGCAGTTCTTC CASSLGGSYNEQFF
TRBJ2-7 - - TRBV27 TGTGCCAGCAGTTTATTAGCGTTCTCCTACGAGCAGTACTTC CASSLLAFSYEQYF
TRBJ2-3 - - TRBV6-5 TGTGCCAGCACTCCAAGGGGGGGCCCAGATACGCAGTATTTT CASTPRGGPDTQYF
TRBJ1-4 - TRBD1 TRBV15 TGTGCCACCAGCACCCGACAGGGCGGAAGGGGTGATGAAAAACTGTTTTTT CATSTRQGGRGDEKLFF
TRBJ2-7 - - TRBV5-6 TGTGCCAGCAGCCCACGGACTCATACCTACGAGCAGTACTTC CASSPRTHTYEQYF
TRBJ1-3 - TRBD1 TRBV19 TGTGCCAGTACCGCGGTAGGGACAGGGAGTCTCTCTGGAAACACCATATATTTT CASTAVGTGSLSGNTIYF
TRBJ2-7 - TRBD2 TRBV4-1 TGCGCCAGCAGCCAGACTAGCGGGAGTTTGTACGAGCAGTACTTC CASSQTSGSLYEQYF